This T cell receptor (beta chain) was sequenced during a study of blood T cell repertoires in COVID-19. Participants came from some 23 US areas, aged roughly 18 to 100 years. The CDR3 is made up of 15 amino acids. Germline V lookup: CDR1 MDHEN, CDR2 SYDVKM. The ends lost 1 base at V and 6 bases at J; junction bases unmatched: 2. Some clones are missing from TCRdb's copy, which holds only in-frame ones; the method was immunoSEQ multiplex PCR. The table has a few hundred thousand clones, around 90% seen once. The chain recombines TRBV28 with TRBJ2-2; TRBD1 aligns across 10 bases. Material: PBMCs or T cells enriched from blood (not recorded which). This sequence originates from a woman between 18 and 30 years old who had recovered from COVID-19. This chain's CDR3 is CASSLFGQGAGELFF. The DNA for the CDR3 is TGTGCCAGCAGTTTATTTGGACAGGGGGCCGGGGAGCTGTTTTTT.